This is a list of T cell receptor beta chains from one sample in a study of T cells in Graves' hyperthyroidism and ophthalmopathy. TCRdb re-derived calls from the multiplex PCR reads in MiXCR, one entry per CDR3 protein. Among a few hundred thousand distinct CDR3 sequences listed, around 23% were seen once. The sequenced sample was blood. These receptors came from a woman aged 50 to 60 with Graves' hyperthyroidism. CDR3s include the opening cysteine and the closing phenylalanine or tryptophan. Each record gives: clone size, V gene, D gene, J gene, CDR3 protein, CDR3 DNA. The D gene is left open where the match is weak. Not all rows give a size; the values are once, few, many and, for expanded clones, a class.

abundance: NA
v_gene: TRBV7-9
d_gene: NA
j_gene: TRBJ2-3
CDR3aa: CASSLATAVPSTDTQYF
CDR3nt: TGTGCCAGCAGCTTAGCGACAGCAGTCCCTAGCACAGATACGCAGTATTTT

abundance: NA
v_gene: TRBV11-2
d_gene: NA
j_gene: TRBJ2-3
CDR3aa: CASSLEGGEADTQYF
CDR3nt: TGTGCCAGCAGCTTAGAGGGTGGGGAGGCAGATACGCAGTATTTT

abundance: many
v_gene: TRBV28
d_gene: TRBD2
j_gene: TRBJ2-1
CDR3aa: CASSLDGGGEQFF
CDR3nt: TGTGCCAGCAGTTTAGATGGGGGGGGTGAGCAGTTCTTC

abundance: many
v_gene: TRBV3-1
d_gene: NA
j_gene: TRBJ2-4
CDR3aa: CASSQDPVFQYF
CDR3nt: TGTGCCAGCAGCCAAGATCCGGTCTTTCAGTACTTC

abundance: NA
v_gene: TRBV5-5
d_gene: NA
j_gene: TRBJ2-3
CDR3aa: CASSLDADSYTDTQYF
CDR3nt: TGTGCCAGCAGCTTGGATGCGGACTCTTACACAGATACGCAGTATTTT

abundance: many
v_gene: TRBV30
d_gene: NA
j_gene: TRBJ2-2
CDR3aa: CASSKTVQNTGELFF
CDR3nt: TGTGCCTCGTCCAAGACAGTTCAGAACACCGGGGAGCTGTTTTTT

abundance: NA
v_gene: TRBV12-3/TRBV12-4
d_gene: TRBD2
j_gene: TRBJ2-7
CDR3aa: CASSFGLAGPLIEQYF
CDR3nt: TGTGCCAGCAGTTTCGGACTAGCGGGACCCCTTATTGAGCAGTACTTC

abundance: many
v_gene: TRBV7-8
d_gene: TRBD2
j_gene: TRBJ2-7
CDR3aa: CASSLAIAGGPVYEQYF
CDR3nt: TGTGCCAGCAGCTTGGCCATAGCGGGAGGGCCGGTATACGAGCAGTACTTC

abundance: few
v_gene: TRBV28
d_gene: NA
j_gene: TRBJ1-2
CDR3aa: CASSRNGYTF
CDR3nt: TGTGCCAGCAGTCGGAATGGCTACACCTTC

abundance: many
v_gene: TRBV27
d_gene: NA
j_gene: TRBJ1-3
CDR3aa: CASSWDTVSSGNTIYF
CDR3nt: TGTGCCAGCAGTTGGGACACCGTGAGCTCTGGAAACACCATATATTTT

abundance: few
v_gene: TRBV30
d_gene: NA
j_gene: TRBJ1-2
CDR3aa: CAWSVDSVNYGYTF
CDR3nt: TGTGCCTGGAGTGTAGATTCAGTAAACTATGGCTACACCTTC

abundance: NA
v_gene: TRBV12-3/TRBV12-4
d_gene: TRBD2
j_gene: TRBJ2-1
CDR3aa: CASSESLAGESFEQFF
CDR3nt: TGTGCCAGCAGCGAGAGTCTAGCGGGAGAGAGTTTTGAGCAGTTCTTC

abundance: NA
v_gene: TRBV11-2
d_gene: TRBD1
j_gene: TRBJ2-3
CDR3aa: CASSRDRDTQYF
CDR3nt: TGTGCCAGCAGCAGGGACAGGGATACGCAGTATTTT

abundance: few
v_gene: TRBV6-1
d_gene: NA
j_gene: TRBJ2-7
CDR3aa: CASSRPQYTYEQYF
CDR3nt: TGTGCCAGCAGCCGACCTCAATATACCTACGAGCAGTACTTC

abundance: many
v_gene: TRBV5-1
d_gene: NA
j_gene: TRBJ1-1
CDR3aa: CASSTRQENTEAFF
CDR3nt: TGCGCCAGCAGCACCCGACAGGAGAACACTGAAGCTTTCTTT

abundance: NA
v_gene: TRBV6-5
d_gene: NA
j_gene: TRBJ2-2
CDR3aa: CASSYSWGGGDTGELFF
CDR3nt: TGTGCCAGCAGTTACTCATGGGGGGGGGGCGACACCGGGGAGCTGTTTTTT

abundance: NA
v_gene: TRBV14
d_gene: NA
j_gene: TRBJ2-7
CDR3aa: CASSQDFPFRGYEQYF
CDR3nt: TGTGCCAGCAGCCAAGATTTCCCCTTTAGGGGGTACGAGCAGTACTTC

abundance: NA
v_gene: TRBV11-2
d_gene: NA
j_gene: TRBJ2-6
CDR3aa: CASSLNPGANVLTF
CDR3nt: TGTGCCAGCAGCTTAAACCCTGGGGCCAACGTCCTGACTTTC

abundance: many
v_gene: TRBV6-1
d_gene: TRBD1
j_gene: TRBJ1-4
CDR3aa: CASSATGASNEKLFF
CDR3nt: TGTGCCAGCAGTGCTACAGGGGCCTCTAATGAAAAACTGTTTTTT

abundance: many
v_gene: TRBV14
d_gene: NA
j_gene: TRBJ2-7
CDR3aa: CASSQDPIPREQYF
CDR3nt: TGTGCCAGCAGCCAAGATCCTATTCCTCGCGAGCAGTACTTC

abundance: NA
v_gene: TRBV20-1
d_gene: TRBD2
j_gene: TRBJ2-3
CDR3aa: CSAVGLAGYTDTQYF
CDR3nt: TGCAGTGCTGTGGGACTAGCGGGATACACAGATACGCAGTATTTT

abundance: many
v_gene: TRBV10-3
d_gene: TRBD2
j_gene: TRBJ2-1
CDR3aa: CAISEGLAGYNEQFF
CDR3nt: TGTGCCATCAGTGAGGGACTAGCGGGATACAATGAGCAGTTCTTC

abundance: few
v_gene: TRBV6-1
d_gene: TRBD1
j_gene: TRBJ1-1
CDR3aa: CASKRGLGDTEAFF
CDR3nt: TGTGCCAGCAAAAGGGGGCTTGGGGACACTGAAGCTTTCTTT

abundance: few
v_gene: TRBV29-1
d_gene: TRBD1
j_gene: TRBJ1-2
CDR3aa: CSVKGGDGYTF
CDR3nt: TGCAGCGTCAAAGGGGGCGATGGCTACACCTTC

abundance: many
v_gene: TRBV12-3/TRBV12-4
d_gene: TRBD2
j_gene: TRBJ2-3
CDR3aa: CASRIGLAQADTQYF
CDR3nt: TGTGCCAGCAGAATCGGACTAGCGCAGGCAGATACGCAGTATTTT

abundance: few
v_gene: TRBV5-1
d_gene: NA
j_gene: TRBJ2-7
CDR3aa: CASSWADASYEQYF
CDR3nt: TGCGCCAGCAGTTGGGCCGATGCTTCCTACGAGCAGTACTTC

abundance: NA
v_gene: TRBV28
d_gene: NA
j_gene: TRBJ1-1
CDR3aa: CASSFLAGDYTEAFF
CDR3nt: TGTGCCAGCAGTTTTCTGGCAGGGGACTACACTGAAGCTTTCTTT

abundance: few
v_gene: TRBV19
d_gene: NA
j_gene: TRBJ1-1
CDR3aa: CASSIPHQGQGTEAFF
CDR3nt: TGTGCCAGTAGTATCCCACATCAGGGCCAAGGGACTGAAGCTTTCTTT

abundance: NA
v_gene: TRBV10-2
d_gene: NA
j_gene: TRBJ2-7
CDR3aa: CASSDTGSIHEQYF
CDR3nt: TGCGCCAGCAGTGACACAGGGAGTATCCACGAGCAGTACTTC

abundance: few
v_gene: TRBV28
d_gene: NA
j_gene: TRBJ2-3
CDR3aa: CASSPRDSPPYF
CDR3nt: TGTGCCAGCAGTCCCCGGGACTCCCCCCCGTATTTT

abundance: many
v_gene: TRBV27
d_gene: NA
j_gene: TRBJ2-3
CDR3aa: CASSLSWTSTDTQYF
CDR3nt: TGTGCCAGCAGTTTATCGTGGACTTCCACAGATACGCAGTATTTT

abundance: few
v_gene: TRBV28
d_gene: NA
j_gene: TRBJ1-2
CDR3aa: CASSPFSVAQRNYGYTF
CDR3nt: TGTGCCAGCAGTCCCTTCTCGGTGGCGCAGAGGAACTATGGCTACACCTTC

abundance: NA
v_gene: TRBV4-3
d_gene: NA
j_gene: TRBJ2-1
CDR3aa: CASSRELTPRLNNEQFF
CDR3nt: TGCGCCAGCAGCCGAGAACTGACCCCTCGGCTAAACAATGAGCAGTTCTTC

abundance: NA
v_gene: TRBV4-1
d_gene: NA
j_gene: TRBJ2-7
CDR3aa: CASSQARQQYF
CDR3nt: TGCGCCAGCAGCCAAGCTCGGCAGCAGTACTTC

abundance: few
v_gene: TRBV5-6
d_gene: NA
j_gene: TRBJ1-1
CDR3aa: CASSLGVRGTEAFF
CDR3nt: TGTGCCAGCAGCTTGGGGGTCAGGGGCACTGAAGCTTTCTTT

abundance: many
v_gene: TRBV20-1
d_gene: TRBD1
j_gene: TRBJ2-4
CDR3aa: CSAMDRGSNIQYF
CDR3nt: TGCAGTGCTATGGACAGGGGTTCGAACATTCAGTACTTC

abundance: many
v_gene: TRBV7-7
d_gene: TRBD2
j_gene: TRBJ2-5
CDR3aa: CASSRDYSETQYF
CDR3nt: TGTGCTAGCAGCCGGGACTACTCAGAGACCCAGTACTTC

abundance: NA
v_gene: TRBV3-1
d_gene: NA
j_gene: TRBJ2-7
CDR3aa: CASSQGALSYEQYF
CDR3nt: TGTGCCAGCAGCCAAGGGGCCCTGTCCTACGAGCAGTACTTC

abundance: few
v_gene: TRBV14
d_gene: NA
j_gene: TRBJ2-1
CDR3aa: CASSQGHAYNEQFF
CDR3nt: TGTGCCAGCAGCCAAGGACACGCGTACAATGAGCAGTTCTTC

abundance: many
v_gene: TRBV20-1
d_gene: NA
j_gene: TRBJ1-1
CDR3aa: CSASILQGGGEAFF
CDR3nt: TGCAGTGCTAGTATCTTACAGGGCGGAGGTGAAGCTTTCTTT

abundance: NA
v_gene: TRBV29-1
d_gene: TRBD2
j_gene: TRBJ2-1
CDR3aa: CSGREREAEGNEQFF
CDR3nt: TGCAGCGGTAGGGAGCGGGAAGCTGAGGGCAATGAGCAGTTCTTC

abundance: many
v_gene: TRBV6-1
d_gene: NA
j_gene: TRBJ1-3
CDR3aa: CASSAWSDSGNTIYF
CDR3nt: TGTGCCAGCAGTGCTTGGAGCGACTCTGGAAACACCATATATTTT

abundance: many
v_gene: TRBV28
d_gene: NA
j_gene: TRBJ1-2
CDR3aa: CASRRGNYGYTF
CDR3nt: TGTGCCAGCAGAAGGGGGAACTATGGCTACACCTTC

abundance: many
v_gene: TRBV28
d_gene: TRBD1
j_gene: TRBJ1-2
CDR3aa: CASSATRTGGSYGYTF
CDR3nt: TGTGCCAGCAGTGCTACACGGACAGGGGGCAGCTATGGCTACACCTTC

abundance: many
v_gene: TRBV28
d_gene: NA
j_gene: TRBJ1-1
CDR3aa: CASSKGNTEAFF
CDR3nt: TGTGCCAGCAGTAAGGGGAACACTGAAGCTTTCTTT

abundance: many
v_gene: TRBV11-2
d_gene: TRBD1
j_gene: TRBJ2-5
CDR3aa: CASSFIGTGEVTQYF
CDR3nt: TGTGCCAGCAGCTTTATCGGGACAGGGGAGGTCACCCAGTACTTC

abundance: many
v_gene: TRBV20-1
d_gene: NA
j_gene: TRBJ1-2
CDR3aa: CSVEGKNYGYTF
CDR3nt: TGCAGCGTCGAGGGGAAAAACTATGGCTACACCTTC

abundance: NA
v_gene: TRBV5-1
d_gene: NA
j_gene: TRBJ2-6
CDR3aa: CASSVGRDSGANVLTF
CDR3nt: TGTGCCAGCAGCGTAGGTAGGGACTCTGGGGCCAACGTCCTGACTTTC

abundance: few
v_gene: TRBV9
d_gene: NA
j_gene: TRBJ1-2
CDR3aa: CASSPRVGSDYGYTF
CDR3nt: TGTGCCAGCAGCCCCCGGGTGGGCAGCGACTATGGCTACACCTTC

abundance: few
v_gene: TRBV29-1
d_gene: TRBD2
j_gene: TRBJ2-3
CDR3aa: CSVRSGGDTQYF
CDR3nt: TGCAGCGTTCGAAGCGGGGGAGATACGCAGTATTTT

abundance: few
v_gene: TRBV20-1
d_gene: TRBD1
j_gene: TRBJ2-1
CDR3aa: CSARTGTYNEQFF
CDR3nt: TGCAGTGCTAGGACAGGGACCTACAATGAGCAGTTCTTC

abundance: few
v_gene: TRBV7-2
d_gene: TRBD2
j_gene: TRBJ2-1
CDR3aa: CASSLESSGGATYNEQFF
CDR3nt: TGTGCCAGCAGCTTAGAGTCTAGCGGGGGGGCGACCTACAATGAGCAGTTCTTC

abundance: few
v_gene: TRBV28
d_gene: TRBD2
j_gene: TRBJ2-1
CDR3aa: CASSFFTGGGNEQFF
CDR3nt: TGTGCCAGCAGTTTTTTTACGGGAGGGGGAAATGAGCAGTTCTTC